This T cell receptor (beta chain) was sequenced in a study of blood T cell repertoires in COVID-19. Study-level background: COVID-19 samples from acute and convalescent phases originated in the United States, Italy and Spain.

The germline gives CDR1 SGHRS, CDR2 YFSETQ. After removal of 4 bases from V and 0 bases from J, the junction contained 7 bases not matched to a gene. The CDR3 totals 16 residues. Authors' data handling: Estimation of nucleated cell counts was performed using reference gene primer amplification. Profiled with immunoSEQ multiplex PCR; TCRdb holds only in-frame clones, not every one. That table gives V, J and clone size, and the DNA gave D and trimming. The sample carries some 200,000 clones, about 90% recorded once. This receptor was identified in a man in his fifties or sixties with active or convalescent COVID-19. Sequencing used peripheral blood. The rearrangement joins TRBV5-1 to TRBJ1-3, with 7 bases identical to TRBD1. In DNA form, the CDR3 reads TGCGCCAGCAGCCGGGACAGACCCAGCTCTGGAAACACCATATATTTT. Protein: CASSRDRPSSGNTIYF.